This T cell receptor (beta chain) was sequenced during a study of blood T cell repertoires in COVID-19. The CDR3 is made up of 14 amino acids. Trimming shortened V by 4 bases and J by 5 bases, and 14 bases separated the two germline ends. Germline CDR1 reads LNHDA; CDR2 reads SQIVND (reference sequence). Study processing details: The authors estimated nucleated cell counts from reference gene primer amplification. Sequencing used immunoSEQ multiplex PCR; TCRdb keeps in-frame clones, though not all of them. V, J and clone size derive from that table, while D and trimming were established from the DNA sequence. This sample yields about 21,000 clones, of which around 88% are seen a single time; 15% to 20% belongs to the top ten.

Input material: peripheral blood. This receptor was taken from a man between 65 and 85 years old with active COVID-19. The chain is built from TRBV19 and TRBJ1-2; D unresolved. CDR3 coding DNA: TGTGCCAGTAGTAAGATAGATGAACGATATGGCTACACCTTC. This encodes CASSKIDERYGYTF.